Below, 9 T cell receptor beta chains from the same sample are listed, as sequenced in a study of T-cell reconstitution after alpha-beta-depleted transplantation in children. Preparation of the TCRbeta library involved a method that used unique molecular identifiers. TCRdb reprocessed the PCR reads with MiXCR, giving one entry per CDR3 protein. The table includes roughly 500,000 distinct CDR3 sequences, around 12% detected once. Material: PBMCs from the stem cell graft donor, obtained from the stem cell graft. These receptors all come from a human donor who donated a stem cell graft to a child with combined immunodeficiency.

This clonotype turned up a few times. The rearrangement joins TRBV10-3 to TRBJ2-2; no definite D call. Germline values: CDR1 ENHRY, CDR2 SYGVKD. The CDR3 is 14 residues long. Trimming took 6 bases from V and 0 from J, leaving 8 bases between them. The CDR3 sequence is CAIRGKPNTGELFF. The CDR3, as DNA: TGTGCCATCAGGGGCAAACCGAACACCGGGGAGCTGTTTTTT.

This clonotype was observed a handful of times. The chain couples TRBV29-1 to TRBJ1-2, with no clear D. From germline, CDR1 is SQVTM and CDR2 ANQGSEA. This CDR3 has 13 amino acids. The V end was cut by 4 bases, the J end by 4 bases, with 13 bases between. CDR3 sequence reads: CSVASDRSYGYTF. In DNA form, the CDR3 reads TGCAGCGTTGCCTCCGACCGAAGCTATGGCTACACCTTC.

This clonotype has more than one count but fewer than ten. The chain uses TRBV11-2 and TRBJ2-5; tentative D call: TRBD1 (5 bases). In germline, CDR1 is SGHAT, CDR2 FQNNGV. The CDR3 extends over 15 amino acids. V was cut by 7 bases and J by 5 bases, with 20 bases left in between. CDR3 loop: CASTPPRVVAETQYF. DNA of the CDR3: TGTGCCAGCACCCCCCCCAGGGTTGTTGCGGAGACCCAGTACTTC.

The genes are TRBV30 and TRBJ1-1; D is possibly TRBD1 (6 bases). The germline gives CDR1 GTSNPN, CDR2 SVGIG (reference sequence). CDR3 length: 14 amino acids. The V end lost 0 bases, the J end lost 0 bases, and 8 bases lay between the germline ends. CDR3 protein: CAWSVGGVNTEAFF. The CDR3 bases are TGTGCCTGGAGTGTCGGGGGCGTGAACACTGAAGCTTTCTTT.

This clonotype occurred many times. The rearrangement joins TRBV24-1 to TRBJ2-1; 7 bases line up with TRBD1. This CDR3 spans 14 amino acids. CDR1 and CDR2 (germline): KGHDR, SFDVKD. V trimming: 4 bases; J trimming: 6 bases; junction bases outside the gene matches: 5. The CDR3, as DNA: TGTGCCACCAGTGACCCCGGACAGGTCAATGAGCAGTTCTTC. This translates into CATSDPGQVNEQFF.

The chain combines TRBV20-1 with TRBJ2-7; 8 nucleotides match TRBD2. The CDR3 length is 16 residues. The ends lost 3 bases at V and 0 bases at J; junction bases unmatched: 10. Per germline, CDR1 DFQATT and CDR2 SNEGSKA (reference sequence). The CDR3 protein is CSASNPRLAFSYEQYF. As DNA, the CDR3 is TGCAGTGCTAGTAATCCTAGACTAGCGTTCTCCTACGAGCAGTACTTC.

This clonotype was seen more than once but under ten times. V and J are TRBV12-3 or TRBV12-4 and TRBJ2-7; D gene uncertain. There are 16 residues in the CDR3. The V gene lost 3 bases and the J gene lost 0 bases, with 15 bases spanning the gap. DNA for the CDR3: TGTGCCAGCAGTTTGGATCGGGCACTGGGCTCCTACGAGCAGTACTTC. Encoded protein: CASSLDRALGSYEQYF.

This chain connects TRBV20-1 to TRBJ2-5; no clear D gene. This CDR3 is 13 amino acids long. V lost 1 base and J lost 1, with 7 bases in between. Germline CDR1 is DFQATT and CDR2 is SNEGSKA (reference sequence). The DNA of the CDR3 is TGCAGTGCTAGAGGCTGGAGCCAAGAGACCCAGTACTTC. Its protein product is CSARGWSQETQYF.

This clonotype was recorded at least ten times. The rearrangement uses TRBV18 and TRBJ2-2; D call uncertain. Trimming removed 5 bases from V and 6 bases from J, with 4 bases in between. The CDR3 sequence is 11 residues long. The germline V gene encodes CDR1 KGHSH and CDR2 LQKENI. CDR3 sequence: CASSTSGELFF. Here the CDR3 DNA reads TGTGCCAGCTCAACTTCCGGGGAGCTGTTTTTT.